The T cell receptor beta chain under discussion was sequenced for a study of somatic mutations in cytotoxic T cells in rheumatoid arthritis. On the study more broadly: Before any treatment began, roughly 29 ml EDTA peripheral blood was collected from patients right after diagnosis. Flow cytometry sorted some V beta antibody-stained T-cell populations to nearly 100% purity, V beta1+ cells among them being sequenced for TCRB.

After removal of 3 bases from V and 6 bases from J, the junction contained 3 bases not matched to a gene. The CDR3 contains 14 residues. The germline gives CDR1 MNHEY, CDR2 SVGAGI. Points on this clone: Its antigen is currently unknown. Other DNA sequences in this sample translate to the same CDR3.

Magnetic beads with positive selection isolated CD4+ and CD8+ fractions, whose purity was verified by flow cytometry. Study-wide findings and caveats: CD8+ clonality increased with age in rheumatoid arthritis patients but not in healthy controls.

This table comes from immunoSEQ multiplex PCR, and its TCRdb copy is limited to in-frame clones, with some not included. The sample has approximately 7,000 clones; 75% are singletons. Sequenced sample: CD8+ T cells sorted from blood. The chain uses TRBV6-5 and TRBJ2-2, with TRBD1 matching over 8 bases. The receptor comes from an adult with rheumatoid arthritis. The CDR3 nucleotides read TGTGCCAGCAGTTATTCACAGGGGGCCGGGGAGCTGTTTTTT. This codes for CASSYSQGAGELFF.